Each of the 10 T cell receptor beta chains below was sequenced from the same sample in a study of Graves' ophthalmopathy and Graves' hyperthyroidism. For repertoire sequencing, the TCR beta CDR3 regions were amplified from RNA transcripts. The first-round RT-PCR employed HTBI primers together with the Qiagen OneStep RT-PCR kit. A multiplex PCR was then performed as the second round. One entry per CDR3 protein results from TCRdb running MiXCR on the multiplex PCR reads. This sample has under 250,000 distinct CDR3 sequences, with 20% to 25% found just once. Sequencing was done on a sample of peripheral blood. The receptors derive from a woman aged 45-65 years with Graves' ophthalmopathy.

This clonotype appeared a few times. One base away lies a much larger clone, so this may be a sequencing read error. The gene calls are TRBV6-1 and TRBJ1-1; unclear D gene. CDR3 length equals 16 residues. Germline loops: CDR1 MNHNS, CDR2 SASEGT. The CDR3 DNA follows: TGTGTCAGCACCAGAACGACTGACATAATGAACACTGAAGCTTTCTTT. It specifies CVSTRTTDIMNTEAFF.

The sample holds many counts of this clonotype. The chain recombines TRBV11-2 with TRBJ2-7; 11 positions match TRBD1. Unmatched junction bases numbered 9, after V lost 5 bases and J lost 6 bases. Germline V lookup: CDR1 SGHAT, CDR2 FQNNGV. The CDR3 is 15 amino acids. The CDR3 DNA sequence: TGTGCCAGCAGCCGGGGACAGGGGGACTATAGCGAGCAGTACTTC. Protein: CASSRGQGDYSEQYF.

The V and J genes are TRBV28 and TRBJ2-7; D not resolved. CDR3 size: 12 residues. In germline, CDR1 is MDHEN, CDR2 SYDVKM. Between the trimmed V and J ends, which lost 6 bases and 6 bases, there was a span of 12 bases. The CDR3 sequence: CASSNGWGEQYF. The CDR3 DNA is TGTGCCAGCAGCAACGGGTGGGGCGAGCAGTACTTC.

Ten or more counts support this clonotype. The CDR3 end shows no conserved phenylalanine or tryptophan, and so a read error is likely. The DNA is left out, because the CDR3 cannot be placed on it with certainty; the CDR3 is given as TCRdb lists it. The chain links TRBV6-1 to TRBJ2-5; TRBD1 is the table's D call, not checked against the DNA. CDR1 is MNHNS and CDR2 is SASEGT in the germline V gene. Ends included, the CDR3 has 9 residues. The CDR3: CASSSTGRS.

As DNA, the CDR3 is TGTGCCAGCAGCCTTCACTCGGGACGCGGTCAGCCCCAGCATTTT. Its translation is CASSLHSGRGQPQHF. This sequence joins TRBV13 and TRBJ1-5; maybe TRBD1 (5 bases). The CDR3 is 15 residues long. The germline gives CDR1 PRHDT, CDR2 FYEKMQ (reference sequence). V lost 5 bases and J 6 bases, leaving 17 bases between the germline ends.

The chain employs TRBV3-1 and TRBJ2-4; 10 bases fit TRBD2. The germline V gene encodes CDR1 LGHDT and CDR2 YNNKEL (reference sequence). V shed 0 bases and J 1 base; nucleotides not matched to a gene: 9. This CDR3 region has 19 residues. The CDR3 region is CASSQDPIAGGLAKNIQYF. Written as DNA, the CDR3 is TGTGCCAGCAGCCAAGATCCTATAGCGGGAGGCCTGGCCAAAAACATTCAGTACTTC. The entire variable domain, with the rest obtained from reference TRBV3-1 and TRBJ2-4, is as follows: DTAVSQTPKYLVTQMGNDKSIKCEQNLGHDTMYWYKQDSKKFLKIMFSYNNKELIINETVPNRFSPKSPDKAHLNLHINSLELGDSAVYFCASSQDPIAGGLAKNIQYFGAGTRLSVL.

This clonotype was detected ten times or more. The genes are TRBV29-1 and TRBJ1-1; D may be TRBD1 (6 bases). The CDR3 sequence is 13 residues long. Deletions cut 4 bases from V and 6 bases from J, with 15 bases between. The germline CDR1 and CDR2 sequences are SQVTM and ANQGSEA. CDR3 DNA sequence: TGCAGCGTTGGGAGGGGGGGGACGGCTGAAGCTTTCTTT. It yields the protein CSVGRGGTAEAFF.

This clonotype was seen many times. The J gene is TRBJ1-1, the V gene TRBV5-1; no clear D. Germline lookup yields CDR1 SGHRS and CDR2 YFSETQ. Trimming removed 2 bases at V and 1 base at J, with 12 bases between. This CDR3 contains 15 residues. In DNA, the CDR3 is TGCGCCAGCAGCTTTTCCGCGGGGTCGAACACTGAAGCTTTCTTT. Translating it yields CASSFSAGSNTEAFF.

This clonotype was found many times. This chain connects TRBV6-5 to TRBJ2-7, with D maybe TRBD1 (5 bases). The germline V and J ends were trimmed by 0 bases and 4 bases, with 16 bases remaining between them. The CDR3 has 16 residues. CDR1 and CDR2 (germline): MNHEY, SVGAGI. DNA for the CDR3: TGTGCCAGCAGTTACTCGAAACCAGGGCTTGGGTACGAGCAGTACTTC. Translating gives CASSYSKPGLGYEQYF.

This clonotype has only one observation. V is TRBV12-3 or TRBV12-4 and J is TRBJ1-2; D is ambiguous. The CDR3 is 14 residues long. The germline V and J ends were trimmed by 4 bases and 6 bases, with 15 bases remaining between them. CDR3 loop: CASSSPSGLDGYTF. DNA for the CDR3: TGTGCCAGCAGTTCCCCCTCCGGCCTGGATGGCTACACCTTC.